What follows are 27 T cell receptor beta chains derived from one specimen sequenced in a study of blood T cell repertoires in COVID-19. TCRdb keeps only in-frame clones here, not all; method: immunoSEQ multiplex PCR. The table has tens of thousands of clones, 80% to 90% seen once; the top ten hold 9.2%. Sequenced: peripheral blood. The source is a human donor in a cohort sampled during active COVID-19.

The gene calls are TRBV28 and TRBJ2-5; D is unclear. Germline V gene lookup returns CDR1 MDHEN and CDR2 SYDVKM. The CDR3 is made up of 12 amino acids. The V end was cut by 1 base, the J end by 4 bases, with 4 bases between. The DNA for the CDR3 is TGTGCCAGCAGTTTATACGGAGAGACCCAGTACTTC. Translation gives CASSLYGETQYF.

This chain connects TRBV7-9 to TRBJ1-6, with 7 bases aligning to TRBD1. The length of the CDR3 is 15 residues. Germline V CDR1 and CDR2: SEHNR, FQNEAQ (reference sequence). The junction had 6 bases not matched to a gene; V was cut back by 3 bases and J by 7 bases. The CDR3 reads CASSLTGQINSPLHF. The CDR3 coding sequence is TGTGCCAGCAGCTTGACGGGACAGATCAATTCACCCCTCCACTTT.

The rearrangement joins TRBV28 to TRBJ2-3; D gene uncertain. Germline V gene lookup returns CDR1 MDHEN and CDR2 SYDVKM. The V end lost 2 bases, the J end lost 7 bases, and 10 bases lay between the germline ends. This CDR3 has 13 residues. The DNA for the CDR3 is TGTGCCAGCAGTTTAGCGACAACGAATACGCAGTATTTT. Protein sequence: CASSLATTNTQYF.

The V call is TRBV3-1 (or the pseudogene TRBV3-2), the J call TRBJ1-6, with 10 positions matching TRBD1. CDR1 LGHDT and CDR2 YNNKEL come from the germline V gene (reference sequence). The CDR3 sequence is 15 residues long. Losses at the gene ends were 3 bases for V and 8 bases for J; bases not matched to a gene: 4. The CDR3 here is CASSQAGTGDSPLHF. The CDR3 nucleotides are TGTGCCAGCAGCCAGGCCGGGACAGGGGATTCACCCCTCCACTTT.

The V call is TRBV7-8, the J call TRBJ2-3, with D possibly TRBD2 on 5 matching bases. The length of the CDR3 is 17 residues. Germline V gene data show CDR1 as SGHVS and CDR2 as FQNEAQ. Trimming cost V 5 bases and J 5 bases, with 23 bases left between them. CDR3 in DNA: TGTGCCAGCAGCCAAACCGCCTACCCCGGGATGGGAGATACGCAGTATTTT. Protein sequence: CASSQTAYPGMGDTQYF.

The chain is built from TRBV18 and TRBJ2-5, with 7 nucleotides matching TRBD1. CDR3 length equals 14 residues. CDR1 is KGHSH, CDR2 LQKENI, per germline. J gave up 3 bases and V 2 bases, and 3 bases lay outside the gene matches. In nucleotides, the CDR3 is TGTGCCAGCTCACCAGGTACAGGGGAAGAGACCCAGTACTTC. This encodes CASSPGTGEETQYF.

The chain joins TRBV27 to TRBJ2-2; TRBD2 matches at 7 bases. The CDR3 totals 16 residues. Unmatched junction bases numbered 10, after V lost 5 bases and J lost 4 bases. Germline V gives CDR1 MNHEY, CDR2 SMNVEV (reference sequence). The chain's CDR3 is CASSELAEPGTGELFF. The CDR3, as DNA: TGTGCCAGCAGTGAGCTAGCGGAGCCTGGCACCGGGGAGCTGTTTTTT.

This chain joins TRBV6-5 and TRBJ1-2, with D possibly TRBD1 on 6 matching bases. The CDR3 has 13 amino acids. Trimming removed 4 bases from V and 4 bases from J, with 10 bases in between. CDR1 and CDR2 (germline): MNHEY, SVGAGI. CDR3 bases: TGTGCCAGCAGTTTTGTACAGGGCTATGGCTACACCTTC. This codes for CASSFVQGYGYTF.

The rearrangement joins TRBV4-1 to TRBJ2-1; no firm D call. The CDR3 extends over 14 amino acids. Deletions cut 4 bases from V and 6 bases from J, with 13 bases between. CDR1 is MGHRA and CDR2 is YSYEKL in the germline V gene. The CDR3, as DNA: TGCGCCAGCAGCCCAATCCTCGGTTCCAATGAGCAGTTCTTC. This encodes CASSPILGSNEQFF.

V is TRBV7-3 and J is TRBJ2-1; 10 positions agree with TRBD2. The junction had 6 bases not matched to a gene; V was cut back by 5 bases and J by 2 bases. The CDR3 has 16 amino acids. CDR1 is SGHTA, CDR2 FQGTGA, per germline. The DNA for the CDR3 is TGTGCCAGCAGCCGGGCCGGGACTAGCGCCTACAATGAGCAGTTCTTC. Translating gives CASSRAGTSAYNEQFF.

The chain joins TRBV7-9 to TRBJ2-2; 9 nucleotides agree with TRBD1. CDR1 SEHNR and CDR2 FQNEAQ come from the germline V gene (reference sequence). The CDR3 covers 19 residues. V lost 5 bases and J lost 6; bases outside the gene matches: 19. The CDR3 DNA is TGTGCCAGCAGCCCTGTGGGGACAGGGTCCCCCCCGGTGGCCGGGGAGCTGTTTTTT. Its protein is CASSPVGTGSPPVAGELFF. The full variable domain, its missing parts supplied by reference TRBV7-9 and TRBJ2-2, is DTGVSQNPRHKITKRGQNVTFRCDPISEHNRLYWYRQTLGQGPEFLTYFQNEAQLEKSRLLSDRFSAERPKGSFSTLEIQRTEQGDSAMYLCASSPVGTGSPPVAGELFFGEGSRLTVL.

The CDR3 bases are TGTGCAAGTCGCTTAGAACCCCGGGACAGATCCTACGAGCAGTACTTC. It encodes CASRLEPRDRSYEQYF. The V call is TRBV12-2, the J call TRBJ2-7; the listed D gene, TRBD1, was not tested against the DNA. TRBV12-2 is recorded as a pseudogene. This CDR3 has 16 amino acids.

The V call is TRBV6-6, the J call TRBJ2-3; TRBD2 is a possible D gene (7 bases). Trimming left V 7 bases short and J 3 bases short, with 20 bases between. The CDR3 runs 16 residues. Germline V gene data show CDR1 as MNHNY and CDR2 as SVGAGI (reference sequence). The CDR3 region is CASTLDGGGGTDTQYF. In DNA form, the CDR3 reads TGTGCCAGCACTCTCGATGGGGGAGGGGGGACAGATACGCAGTATTTT.

The rearrangement uses TRBV7-9 and TRBJ2-7, with D possibly TRBD2 on 5 matching bases. Trimming removed 3 bases from V and 6 bases from J, with 6 bases in between. The length of the CDR3 is 11 residues. Per germline, CDR1 SEHNR and CDR2 FQNEAQ (reference sequence). CDR3 DNA: TGTGCCAGCAGCTTCGGAGGCGAGCAGTACTTC. This gives the protein CASSFGGEQYF.

In this sample, this clone turned up once. The V call is TRBV5-8, the J call TRBJ2-1, with 12 bases that match TRBD2. V dropped 3 bases and J dropped 9; count of bases not matched to a gene: 4. Germline V gives CDR1 SGHTS, CDR2 YDEGEE. CDR3 size: 14 residues. The chain's CDR3 is CASSWTSGVREQFF. Here the CDR3 DNA reads TGTGCCAGCAGCTGGACTAGCGGGGTTCGTGAGCAGTTCTTC.

The rearrangement joins TRBV28 to TRBJ1-4; D call uncertain. Trimming stripped 5 bases from V and 4 bases from J, with 14 bases between. The germline V gene encodes CDR1 MDHEN and CDR2 SYDVKM. This CDR3 is built from 15 residues. The CDR3 DNA sequence: TGTGCCAGCAGTCCAGGCCGAAGTAATAATGAAAAACTGTTTTTT. The encoded protein is CASSPGRSNNEKLFF. Drawing the rest from reference TRBV28 and TRBJ1-4, the complete variable domain is DVKVTQSSRYLVKRTGEKVFLECVQDMDHENMFWYRQDPGLGLRLIYFSYDVKMKEKGDIPEGYSVSREKKERFSLILESASTNQTSMYLCASSPGRSNNEKLFFGSGTQLSVL.

The chain joins TRBV24-1 to TRBJ1-1; 8 nucleotides line up with TRBD1. The trim removed 7 bases at V and 3 bases at J, leaving 6 bases unmatched. The CDR3 sequence is 14 residues long. The V gene's germline CDR1 is KGHDR and CDR2 SFDVKD. The CDR3 region has the DNA TGTGCCACCAGGCGGACAGGGTCGGACACTGAAGCTTTCTTT. Translating it yields CATRRTGSDTEAFF.

This chain links TRBV7-9 with TRBJ1-2; tentatively, D is TRBD1 (6 bases). Looked up from germline, CDR1 is SEHNR and CDR2 is FQNEAQ (reference sequence). Trimming pared 3 bases from V and 4 bases from J, leaving 9 bases between. The CDR3 is 13 amino acids. The CDR3 sequence is CASSFGGAYGYTF. CDR3 in DNA: TGTGCCAGCAGCTTCGGGGGGGCCTATGGCTACACCTTC.

The V and J genes are TRBV28 and TRBJ2-5, with a tentative D call TRBD1 (5 bases). The V gene's germline CDR1 is MDHEN and CDR2 SYDVKM. There are 14 residues in the CDR3. V gave up 1 base and J gave up 5 bases, with 11 bases separating them. The CDR3, as DNA: TGTGCCAGCAGTTTATTTGGGGCGGAGGAGACCCAGTACTTC. It yields the protein CASSLFGAEETQYF.

The chain is built from TRBV24-1 and TRBJ2-7; TRBD2 agrees at 9 bases. V gave up 10 bases and J gave up 6 bases; unmatched junction bases: 18. Germline V CDR1 and CDR2: KGHDR, SFDVKD. The CDR3 has 16 amino acids. The CDR3 DNA reads as TGTGCCACTCCTGCGGCCTGGCGGGAGGGCCGGGGCGAGCAGTACTTC. The encoded protein is CATPAAWREGRGEQYF.

This clone was detected only a few times. V and J are TRBV5-4 and TRBJ1-1; D is unclear. This CDR3 has 15 amino acids. CDR1 and CDR2 from the germline V gene are SGHNT and YYREEE (reference sequence). V was clipped by 5 bases and J by 3 bases, with 17 bases between them. The CDR3 protein is CASSLPDSEDTEAFF. The CDR3 DNA follows: TGTGCCAGCAGTCTCCCTGACTCGGAGGACACTGAAGCTTTCTTT.

J is TRBJ2-7 and V is TRBV7-9; 14 bases map to TRBD2. There are 17 residues in the CDR3. Germline V CDR1 and CDR2: SEHNR, FQNEAQ (reference sequence). V was clipped by 1 base and J by 4 bases; unmatched bases: 6. CDR3 sequence (DNA): TGTGCCAGCAGCTTAGAGGGGGGGACTAGCGGGAGATACGAGCAGTACTTC. It encodes CASSLEGGTSGRYEQYF.

DNA for the CDR3: TGTGCCTGGACCTTTCAGGGACAGGTGGGGGGATTAGGGGAGAATCAGCCCCAGCATTTT. Translated, it gives CAWTFQGQVGGLGENQPQHF. V is TRBV30 and J is TRBJ1-5, with TRBD1 matching over 8 bases. The junction had 24 bases not matched to a gene; V was cut back by 4 bases and J by 4 bases. Per germline, CDR1 GTSNPN and CDR2 SVGIG (reference sequence). CDR3 length: 20 amino acids. Drawing the rest from reference TRBV30 and TRBJ1-5, the complete variable domain is SQTIHQWPATLVQPVGSPLSLECTVEGTSNPNLYWYRQAAGRGLQLLFYSVGIGQISSEVPQNLSASRPQDRQFILSSKKLLLSDSGFYLCAWTFQGQVGGLGENQPQHFGDGTRLSIL.

This sequence joins TRBV28 and TRBJ1-5; D uncertain. The V gene's germline CDR1 is MDHEN and CDR2 SYDVKM. The CDR3 is made up of 13 amino acids. V was cut by 9 bases and J by 0 bases, with 9 bases left in between. In DNA form, the CDR3 reads TGTGCCAGTATGGGAGGTAGCAATCAGCCCCAGCATTTT. It translates to CASMGGSNQPQHF.

The V and J genes are TRBV7-2 and TRBJ2-1; a possible D gene is TRBD2 (5 bases). The CDR3 has 14 residues. Per germline, CDR1 SGHTA and CDR2 FQGNSA. The ends were cut back, 0 bases at V and 9 bases at J, with 12 bases in the middle. CDR3 sequence reads: CASSLAASWPEQFF. The CDR3 coding sequence is TGTGCCAGCAGCTTAGCAGCTAGCTGGCCTGAGCAGTTCTTC.

This clone was picked up a small number of times. CDR3 sequence reads: CASRLGQYEQYF. CDR3 nucleotide sequence: TGTGCCAGCAGGCTAGGCCAGTACGAGCAGTACTTC. V and J are TRBV28 and TRBJ2-7; D uncertain. This CDR3 comprises 12 residues. In germline, CDR1 is MDHEN, CDR2 SYDVKM. The germline V and J ends were trimmed by 6 bases and 4 bases, with 10 bases remaining between them.

This chain links TRBV6-6 with TRBJ2-1; a weak D match, TRBD1 (6 bases). This CDR3 contains 16 residues. Germline V gene data show CDR1 as MNHNY and CDR2 as SVGAGI (reference sequence). The ends were cut back, 6 bases at V and 4 bases at J, with 19 bases in the middle. The CDR3: CASSQDHRVGYNEQFF. The CDR3 DNA sequence: TGTGCCAGCAGCCAAGACCACAGGGTTGGGTACAATGAGCAGTTCTTC.